This passage covers 2 T cell receptor beta chains from one sample sequenced in a study of shared clonotypes between healthy human individuals. The assay was immunoSEQ multiplex PCR, and TCRdb's table has in-frame clones only and misses some. The table shows roughly 200,000 clones, with roughly 70% occurring only once. Material: memory CD4+ T cells sorted from blood. As to subset: CD45RA-negative fraction. These receptors were obtained from a young man in good health.

This clone was seen only a few times. This chain joins TRBV18 and TRBJ2-3; D tentatively reads TRBD1 or TRBD2 (5 bases each). This CDR3 contains 13 residues. From germline, CDR1 is KGHSH and CDR2 LQKENI. Between the trimmed V and J ends, which lost 3 bases and 2 bases, there was a span of 6 bases. DNA of the CDR3: TGTGCCAGCTCACCGGGGGTCACAGATACGCAGTATTTT. This encodes CASSPGVTDTQYF.

V is TRBV2 and J is TRBJ2-5; possible D gene TRBD2, 5 bases. This CDR3 is 12 amino acids long. The V gene lost 3 bases and the J gene lost 5 bases, with 7 bases spanning the gap. Per the germline V gene, CDR1 is SNHLY and CDR2 is FYNNEI. CDR3 coding DNA: TGTGCCAGCAGTGAGCGGGTGGAGACCCAGTACTTC. Its protein product is CASSERVETQYF.